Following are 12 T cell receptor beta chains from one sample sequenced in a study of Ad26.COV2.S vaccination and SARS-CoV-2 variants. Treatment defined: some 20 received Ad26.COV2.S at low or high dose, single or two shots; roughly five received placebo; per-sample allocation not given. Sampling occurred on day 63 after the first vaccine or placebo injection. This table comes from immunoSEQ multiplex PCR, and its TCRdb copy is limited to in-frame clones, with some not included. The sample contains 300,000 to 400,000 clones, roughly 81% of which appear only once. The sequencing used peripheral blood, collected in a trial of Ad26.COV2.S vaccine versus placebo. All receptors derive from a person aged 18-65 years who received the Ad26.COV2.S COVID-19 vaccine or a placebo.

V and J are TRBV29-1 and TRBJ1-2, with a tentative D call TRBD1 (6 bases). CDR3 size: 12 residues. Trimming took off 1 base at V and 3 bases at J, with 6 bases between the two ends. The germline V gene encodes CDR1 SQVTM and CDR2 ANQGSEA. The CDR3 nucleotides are TGCAGCGTTGAAGGGGGGCACTATGGCTACACCTTC. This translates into CSVEGGHYGYTF.

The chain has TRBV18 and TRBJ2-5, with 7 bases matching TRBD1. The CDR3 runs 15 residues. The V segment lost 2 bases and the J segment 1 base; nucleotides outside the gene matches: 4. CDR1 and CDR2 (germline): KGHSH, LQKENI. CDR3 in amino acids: CASSPTWDSQETQYF. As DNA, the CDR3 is TGTGCCAGCTCACCAACTTGGGACAGCCAAGAGACCCAGTACTTC.

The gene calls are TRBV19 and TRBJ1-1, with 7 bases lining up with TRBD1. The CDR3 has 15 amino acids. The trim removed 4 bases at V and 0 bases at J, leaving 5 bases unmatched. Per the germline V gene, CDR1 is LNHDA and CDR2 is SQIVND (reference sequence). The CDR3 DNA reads TGTGCCAGTAGTAAGGGGGGACAGTTGAACACTGAAGCTTTCTTT. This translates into CASSKGGQLNTEAFF.

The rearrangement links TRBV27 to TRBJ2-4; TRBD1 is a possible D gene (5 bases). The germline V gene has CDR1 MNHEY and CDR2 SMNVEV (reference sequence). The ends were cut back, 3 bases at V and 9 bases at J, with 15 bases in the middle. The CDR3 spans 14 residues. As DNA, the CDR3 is TGTGCCAGCAGTTTCAAATTGGCCCAGGGCATTCAGTACTTC. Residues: CASSFKLAQGIQYF.

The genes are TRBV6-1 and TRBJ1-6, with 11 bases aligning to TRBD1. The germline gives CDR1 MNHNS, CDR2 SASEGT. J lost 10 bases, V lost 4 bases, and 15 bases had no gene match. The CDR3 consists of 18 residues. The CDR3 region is CASSAKPGTGGSRSPLHF. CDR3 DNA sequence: TGTGCCAGCAGTGCTAAACCCGGGACAGGGGGGAGTCGATCACCCCTCCACTTT.

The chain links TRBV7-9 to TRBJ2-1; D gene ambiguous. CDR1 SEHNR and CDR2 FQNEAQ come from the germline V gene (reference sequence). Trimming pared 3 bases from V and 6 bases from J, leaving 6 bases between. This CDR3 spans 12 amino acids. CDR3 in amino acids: CASSLDLNEQFF. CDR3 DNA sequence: TGTGCCAGCAGCTTGGACCTCAATGAGCAGTTCTTC.

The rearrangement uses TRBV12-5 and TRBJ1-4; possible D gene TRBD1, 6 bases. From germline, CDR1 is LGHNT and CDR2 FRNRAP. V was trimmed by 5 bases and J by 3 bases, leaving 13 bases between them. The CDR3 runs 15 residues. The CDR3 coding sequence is TGTGCTAGTGGTCTCGAGGGGGGGGCTAATGAAAAACTGTTTTTT. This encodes CASGLEGGANEKLFF.

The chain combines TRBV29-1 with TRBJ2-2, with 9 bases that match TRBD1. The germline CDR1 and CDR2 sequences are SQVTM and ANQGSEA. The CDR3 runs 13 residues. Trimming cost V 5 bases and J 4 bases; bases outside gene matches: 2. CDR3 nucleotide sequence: TGCAGCGTTTTGACAGGGGGCACCGGGGAGCTGTTTTTT. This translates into CSVLTGGTGELFF.

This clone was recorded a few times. CDR3: CASSSSTGGAGNTIYF. The CDR3 DNA follows: TGTGCCAGCAGTTCCAGCACAGGGGGCGCAGGAAACACCATATATTTT. The gene calls are TRBV28 and TRBJ1-3, with TRBD1 matching over 9 bases. Germline V gene data show CDR1 as MDHEN and CDR2 as SYDVKM. Trimming cost V 4 bases and J 4 bases; bases outside gene matches: 8. This CDR3 contains 16 residues.

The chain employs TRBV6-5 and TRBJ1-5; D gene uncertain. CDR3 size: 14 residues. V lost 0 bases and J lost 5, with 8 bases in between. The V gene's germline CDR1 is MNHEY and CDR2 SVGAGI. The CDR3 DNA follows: TGTGCCAGCAGTTACTCTGGGTTATATCAGCCCCAGCATTTT. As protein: CASSYSGLYQPQHF.

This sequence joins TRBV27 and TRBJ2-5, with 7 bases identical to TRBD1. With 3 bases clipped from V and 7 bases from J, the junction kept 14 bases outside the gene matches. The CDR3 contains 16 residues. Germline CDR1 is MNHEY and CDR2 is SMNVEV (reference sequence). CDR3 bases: TGTGCCAGCAGTTTTGGGTCCCGGACAGGTTCGGGGACCCAGTACTTC. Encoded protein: CASSFGSRTGSGTQYF.

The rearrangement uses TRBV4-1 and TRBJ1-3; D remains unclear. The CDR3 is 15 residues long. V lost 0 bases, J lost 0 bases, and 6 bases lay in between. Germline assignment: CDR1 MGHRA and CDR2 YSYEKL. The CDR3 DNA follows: TGCGCCAGCAGCCAAGACCGACGCTCTGGAAACACCATATATTTT. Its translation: CASSQDRRSGNTIYF.